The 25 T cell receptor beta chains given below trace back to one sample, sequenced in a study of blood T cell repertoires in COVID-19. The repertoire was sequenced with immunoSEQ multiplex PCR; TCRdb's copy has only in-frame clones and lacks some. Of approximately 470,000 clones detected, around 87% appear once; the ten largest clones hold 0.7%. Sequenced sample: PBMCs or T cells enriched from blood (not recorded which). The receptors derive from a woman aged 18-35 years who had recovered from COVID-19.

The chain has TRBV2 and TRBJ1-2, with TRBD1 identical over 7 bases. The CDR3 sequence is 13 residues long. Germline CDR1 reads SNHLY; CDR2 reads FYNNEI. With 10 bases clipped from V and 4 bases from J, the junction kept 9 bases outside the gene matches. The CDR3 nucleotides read TGTGCCACTGACAGGGTCAATGGCTATGGCTACACCTTC. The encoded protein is CATDRVNGYGYTF.

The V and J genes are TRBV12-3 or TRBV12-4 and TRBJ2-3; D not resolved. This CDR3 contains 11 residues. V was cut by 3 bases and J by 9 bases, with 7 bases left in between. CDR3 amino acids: CASSLIGTQYF. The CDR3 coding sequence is TGTGCCAGCAGTTTGATTGGCACGCAGTATTTT.

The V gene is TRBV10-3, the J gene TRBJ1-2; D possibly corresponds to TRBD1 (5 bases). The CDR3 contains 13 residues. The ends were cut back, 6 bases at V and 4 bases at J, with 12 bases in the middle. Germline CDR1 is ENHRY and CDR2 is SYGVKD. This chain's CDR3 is CAISRQNGYGYTF. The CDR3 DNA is TGTGCCATCAGCCGACAGAACGGCTATGGCTACACCTTC.

This CDR3 reads CASSTLTNRVGSPLHF. In DNA, the CDR3 is TGTGCCAGCAGTACCCTCACCAACAGGGTGGGTTCACCCCTCCACTTT. The chain uses TRBV28 and TRBJ1-6, with TRBD1 as a possible D gene (6 bases). The V gene lost 5 bases and the J gene lost 9 bases, with 20 bases spanning the gap. Germline CDR1 is MDHEN and CDR2 is SYDVKM. The CDR3 runs to 16 residues. Variable domain in full (rest from reference TRBV28 and TRBJ1-6): DVKVTQSSRYLVKRTGEKVFLECVQDMDHENMFWYRQDPGLGLRLIYFSYDVKMKEKGDIPEGYSVSREKKERFSLILESASTNQTSMYLCASSTLTNRVGSPLHFGNGTRLTVT.

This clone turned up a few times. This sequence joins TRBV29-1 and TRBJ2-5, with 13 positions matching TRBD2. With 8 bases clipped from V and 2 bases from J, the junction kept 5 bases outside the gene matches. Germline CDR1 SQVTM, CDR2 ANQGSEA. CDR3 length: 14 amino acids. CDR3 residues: CSTGTSGTQETQYF. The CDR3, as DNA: TGCAGCACTGGGACTAGCGGGACACAAGAGACCCAGTACTTC.

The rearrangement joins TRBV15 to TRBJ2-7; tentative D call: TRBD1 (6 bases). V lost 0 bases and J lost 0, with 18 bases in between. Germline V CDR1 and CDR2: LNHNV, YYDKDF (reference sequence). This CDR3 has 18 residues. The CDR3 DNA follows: TGTGCCACCAGCAGAGAAGTCTGGGGCGTGGGGGCCTCCTACGAGCAGTACTTC. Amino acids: CATSREVWGVGASYEQYF.

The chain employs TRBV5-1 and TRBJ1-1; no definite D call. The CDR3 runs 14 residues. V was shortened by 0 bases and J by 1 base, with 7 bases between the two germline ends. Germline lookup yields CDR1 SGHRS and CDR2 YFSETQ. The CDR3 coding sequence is TGCGCCAGCAGCTTGGCCGGAGCGAACACTGAAGCTTTCTTT. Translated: CASSLAGANTEAFF.

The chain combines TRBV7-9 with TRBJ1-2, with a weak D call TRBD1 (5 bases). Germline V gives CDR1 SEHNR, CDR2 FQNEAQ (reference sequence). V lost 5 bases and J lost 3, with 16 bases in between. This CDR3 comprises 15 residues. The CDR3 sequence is CASSRFPQGDYGYTF. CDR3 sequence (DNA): TGTGCCAGCAGCCGATTCCCCCAGGGTGACTATGGCTACACCTTC.

The CDR3 protein is CASSSQYNEQFF. The CDR3 region has the DNA TGTGCCAGCAGCTCCCAGTACAATGAGCAGTTCTTC. The V call is TRBV7-9, the J call TRBJ2-1; D is undetermined. Germline V gives CDR1 SEHNR, CDR2 FQNEAQ (reference sequence). V was pared by 4 bases and J by 4 bases, with 5 bases between. This CDR3 has 12 residues.

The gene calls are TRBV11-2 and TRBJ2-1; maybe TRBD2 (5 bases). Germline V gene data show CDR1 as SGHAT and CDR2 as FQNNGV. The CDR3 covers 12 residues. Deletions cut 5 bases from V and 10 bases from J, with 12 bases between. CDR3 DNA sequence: TGTGCCAGCAGCCCGAGAGGGCAAGAGCAGTTCTTC. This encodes CASSPRGQEQFF. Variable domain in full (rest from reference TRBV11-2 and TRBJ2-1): EAGVAQSPRYKIIEKRQSVAFWCNPISGHATLYWYQQILGQGPKLLIQFQNNGVVDDSQLPKDRFSAERLKGVDSTLKIQPAKLEDSAVYLCASSPRGQEQFFGPGTRLTVL.

CDR3 residues: CASSLMGAGTEAFF. In DNA form, the CDR3 reads TGTGCCAGCAGCTTGATGGGGGCCGGCACTGAAGCTTTCTTT. The rearrangement uses TRBV5-6 and TRBJ1-1, with D perhaps TRBD1 (6 bases). This CDR3 has 14 amino acids. Per germline, CDR1 SGHDT and CDR2 YYEEEE. V dropped 1 base and J dropped 4 bases, with 11 bases sitting between them.

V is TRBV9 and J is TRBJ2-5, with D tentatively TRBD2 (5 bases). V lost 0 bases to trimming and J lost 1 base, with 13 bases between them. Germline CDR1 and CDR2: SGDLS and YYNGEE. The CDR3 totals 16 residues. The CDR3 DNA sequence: TGTGCCAGCAGCGTAGCCATGGGAGTCGGCCAAGAGACCCAGTACTTC. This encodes CASSVAMGVGQETQYF.

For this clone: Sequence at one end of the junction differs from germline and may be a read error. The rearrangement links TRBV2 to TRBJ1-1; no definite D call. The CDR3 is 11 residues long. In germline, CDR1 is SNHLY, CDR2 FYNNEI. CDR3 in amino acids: CASIQNAEAFF. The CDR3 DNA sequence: TGTGCCAGCATACAGAACGCTGAAGCTTTCTTT.

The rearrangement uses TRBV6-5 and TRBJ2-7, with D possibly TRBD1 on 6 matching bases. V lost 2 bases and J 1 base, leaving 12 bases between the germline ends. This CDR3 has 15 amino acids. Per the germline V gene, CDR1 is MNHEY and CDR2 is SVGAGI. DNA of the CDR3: TGTGCCAGCAGTTACGCACAGGGAAAGTCCTACGAGCAGTACTTC. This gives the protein CASSYAQGKSYEQYF.

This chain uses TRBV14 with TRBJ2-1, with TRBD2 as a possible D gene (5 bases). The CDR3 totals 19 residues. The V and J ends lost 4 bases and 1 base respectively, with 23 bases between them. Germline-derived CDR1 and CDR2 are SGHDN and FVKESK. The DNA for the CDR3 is TGTGCCAGCAGCCTTTCGAGCGGTTCCCCCGGCCCTTCCTACAATGAGCAGTTCTTC. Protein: CASSLSSGSPGPSYNEQFF.

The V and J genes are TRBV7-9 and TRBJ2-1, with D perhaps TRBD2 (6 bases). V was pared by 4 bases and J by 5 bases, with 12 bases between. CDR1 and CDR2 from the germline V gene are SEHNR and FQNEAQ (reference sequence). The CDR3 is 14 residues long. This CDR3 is CASSSGVSDNEQFF. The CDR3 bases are TGTGCCAGCAGCTCGGGGGTCTCAGACAATGAGCAGTTCTTC.

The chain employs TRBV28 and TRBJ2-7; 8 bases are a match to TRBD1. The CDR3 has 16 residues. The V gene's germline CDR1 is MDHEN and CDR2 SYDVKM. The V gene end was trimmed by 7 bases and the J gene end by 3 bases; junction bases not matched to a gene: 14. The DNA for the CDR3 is TGTGCCAGCACCACCACCCAGGGGACAGGCTTCTACGAGCAGTACTTC. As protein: CASTTTQGTGFYEQYF. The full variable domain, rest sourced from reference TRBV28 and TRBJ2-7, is DVKVTQSSRYLVKRTGEKVFLECVQDMDHENMFWYRQDPGLGLRLIYFSYDVKMKEKGDIPEGYSVSREKKERFSLILESASTNQTSMYLCASTTTQGTGFYEQYFGPGTRLTVT.

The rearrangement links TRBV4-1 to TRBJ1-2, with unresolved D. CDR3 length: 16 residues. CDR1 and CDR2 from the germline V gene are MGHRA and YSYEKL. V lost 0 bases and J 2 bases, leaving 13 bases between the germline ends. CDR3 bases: TGCGCCAGCAGCCAAGAAACGGGAGTGCAGAACTATGGCTACACCTTC. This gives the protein CASSQETGVQNYGYTF.

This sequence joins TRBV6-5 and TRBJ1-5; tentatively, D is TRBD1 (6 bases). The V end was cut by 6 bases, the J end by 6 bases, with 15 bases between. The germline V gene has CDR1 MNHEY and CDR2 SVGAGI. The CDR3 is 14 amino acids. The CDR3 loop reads CASRAPGEGQPQHF. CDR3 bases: TGTGCCAGCAGAGCCCCAGGGGAGGGTCAGCCCCAGCATTTT.

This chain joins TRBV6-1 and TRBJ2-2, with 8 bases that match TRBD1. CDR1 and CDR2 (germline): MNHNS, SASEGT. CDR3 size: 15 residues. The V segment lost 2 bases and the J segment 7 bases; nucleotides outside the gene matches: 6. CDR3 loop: CASSEYAGGIGELFF. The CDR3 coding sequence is TGTGCCAGCAGTGAATATGCAGGGGGCATCGGGGAGCTGTTTTTT.

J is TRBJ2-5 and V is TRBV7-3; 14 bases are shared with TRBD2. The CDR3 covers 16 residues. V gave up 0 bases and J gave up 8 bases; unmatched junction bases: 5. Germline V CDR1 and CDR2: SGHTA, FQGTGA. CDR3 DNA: TGTGCCAGCAGCTTAACGACGACTAGCGGGGGGGCCACCCAGTACTTC. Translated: CASSLTTTSGGATQYF.

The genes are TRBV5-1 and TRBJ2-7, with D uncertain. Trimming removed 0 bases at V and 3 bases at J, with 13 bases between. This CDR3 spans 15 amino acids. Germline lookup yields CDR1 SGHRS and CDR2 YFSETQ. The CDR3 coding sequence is TGCGCCAGCAGCTTGGCCTACCTGAGCGACTACGAGCAGTACTTC. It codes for CASSLAYLSDYEQYF.

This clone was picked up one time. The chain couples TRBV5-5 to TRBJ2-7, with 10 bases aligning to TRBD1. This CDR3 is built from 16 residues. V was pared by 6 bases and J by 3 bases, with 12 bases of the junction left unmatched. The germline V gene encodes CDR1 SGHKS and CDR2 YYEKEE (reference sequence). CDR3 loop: CASTSDPGTGVYEQYF. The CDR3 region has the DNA TGTGCCAGCACCTCGGACCCCGGGACAGGGGTCTACGAGCAGTACTTC.

The CDR3 coding sequence is TGTGCCAGCAGCGTGGTGGGGCAGGATGAGCAGTTCTTC. Translated: CASSVVGQDEQFF. The genes are TRBV9 and TRBJ2-1; the D gene is possibly TRBD1 (5 bases). Germline CDR1 reads SGDLS; CDR2 reads YYNGEE. There are 13 residues in the CDR3. V lost 2 bases to trimming and J lost 8 bases, with 11 bases between them.

CDR3 bases: TGTGCCAGGAGGGCAGAACTAGCCTCTGGGGCCAACGTCCTGACTTTC. It translates to CARRAELASGANVLTF. The chain carries TRBV2 and TRBJ2-6; the D gene is possibly TRBD2 (6 bases). Trimming stripped 9 bases from V and 0 bases from J, with 15 bases between. The CDR3 is 16 amino acids. Germline V gene sequence: CDR1 SNHLY, CDR2 FYNNEI.